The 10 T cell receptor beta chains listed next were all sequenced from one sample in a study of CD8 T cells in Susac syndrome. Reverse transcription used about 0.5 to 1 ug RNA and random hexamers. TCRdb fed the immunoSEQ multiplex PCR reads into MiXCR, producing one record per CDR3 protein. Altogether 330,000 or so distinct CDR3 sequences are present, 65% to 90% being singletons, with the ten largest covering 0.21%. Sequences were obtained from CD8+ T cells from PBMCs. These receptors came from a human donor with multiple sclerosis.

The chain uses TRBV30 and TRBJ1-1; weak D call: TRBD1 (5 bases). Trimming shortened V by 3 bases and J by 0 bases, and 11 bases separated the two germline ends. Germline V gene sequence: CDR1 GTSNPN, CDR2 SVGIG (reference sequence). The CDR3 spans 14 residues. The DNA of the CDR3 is TGTGCCTGGAGCGAGGGGTTCATGAACACTGAAGCTTTCTTT. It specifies CAWSEGFMNTEAFF.

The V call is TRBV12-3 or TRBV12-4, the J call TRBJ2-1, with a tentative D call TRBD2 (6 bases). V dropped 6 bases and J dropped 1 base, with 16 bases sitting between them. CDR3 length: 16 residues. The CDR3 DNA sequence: TGTGCCAGCAGCTCCTCTAGCGACTATTCCTACAATGAGCAGTTCTTC. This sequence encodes CASSSSSDYSYNEQFF.

The CDR3 is CASSQDGTGTNGYTF. The CDR3 nucleotides read TGCGCCAGCAGCCAAGACGGTACGGGGACAAATGGCTACACCTTC. This chain links TRBV4-3 with TRBJ1-2; D may be TRBD1 (6 bases). There are 15 residues in the CDR3. V was shortened by 0 bases and J by 6 bases, with 14 bases between the two germline ends. Germline V gives CDR1 LGHNA, CDR2 YSLEER.

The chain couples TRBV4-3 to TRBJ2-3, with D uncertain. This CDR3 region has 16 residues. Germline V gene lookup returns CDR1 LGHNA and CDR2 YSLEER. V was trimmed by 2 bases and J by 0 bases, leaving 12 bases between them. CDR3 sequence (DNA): TGCGCCAGCAGCCAATCTCCCGTCGTGAGCACAGATACGCAGTATTTT. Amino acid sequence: CASSQSPVVSTDTQYF.

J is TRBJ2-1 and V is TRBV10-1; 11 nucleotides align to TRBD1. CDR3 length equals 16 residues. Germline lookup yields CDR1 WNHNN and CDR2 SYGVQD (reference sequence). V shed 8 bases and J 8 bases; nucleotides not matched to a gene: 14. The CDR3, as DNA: TGCGCCAGCGCCCGGGACAGGGGGTCCAAATTCTATGAGCAGTTCTTC. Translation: CASARDRGSKFYEQFF.

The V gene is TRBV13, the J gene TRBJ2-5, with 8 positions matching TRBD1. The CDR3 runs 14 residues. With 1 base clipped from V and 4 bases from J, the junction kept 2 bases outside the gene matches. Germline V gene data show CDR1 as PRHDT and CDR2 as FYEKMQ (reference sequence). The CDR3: CASSLVTGGETQYF. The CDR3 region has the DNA TGTGCCAGCAGCTTAGTCACAGGGGGAGAGACCCAGTACTTC.

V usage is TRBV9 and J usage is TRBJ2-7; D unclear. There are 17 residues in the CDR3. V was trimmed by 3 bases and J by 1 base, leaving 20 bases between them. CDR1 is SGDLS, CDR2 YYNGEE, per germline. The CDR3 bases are TGTGCCAGCAGCGAGACGGACGGACGCGGTGGGTCCTACGAGCAGTACTTC. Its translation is CASSETDGRGGSYEQYF.

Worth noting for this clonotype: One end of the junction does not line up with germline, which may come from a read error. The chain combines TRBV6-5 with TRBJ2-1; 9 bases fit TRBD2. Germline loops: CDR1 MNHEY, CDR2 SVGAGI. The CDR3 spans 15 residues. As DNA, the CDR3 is TGTGCCGGCAGTTATCTGCGGGAGGGCTTCAATGAGCAGTTCTTC. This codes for CAGSYLREGFNEQFF.

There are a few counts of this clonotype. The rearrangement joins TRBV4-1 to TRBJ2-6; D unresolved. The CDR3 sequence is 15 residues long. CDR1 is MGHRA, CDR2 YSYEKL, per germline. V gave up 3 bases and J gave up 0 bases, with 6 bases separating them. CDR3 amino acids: CASSHQSSGANVLTF. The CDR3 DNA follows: TGCGCCAGCAGCCATCAAAGCTCTGGGGCCAACGTCCTGACTTTC.

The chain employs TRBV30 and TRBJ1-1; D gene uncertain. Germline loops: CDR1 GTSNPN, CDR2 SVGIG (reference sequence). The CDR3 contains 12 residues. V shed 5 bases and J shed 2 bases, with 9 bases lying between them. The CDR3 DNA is TGTGCCTGGGGCTGGGTTAACACTGAAGCTTTCTTT. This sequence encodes CAWGWVNTEAFF.